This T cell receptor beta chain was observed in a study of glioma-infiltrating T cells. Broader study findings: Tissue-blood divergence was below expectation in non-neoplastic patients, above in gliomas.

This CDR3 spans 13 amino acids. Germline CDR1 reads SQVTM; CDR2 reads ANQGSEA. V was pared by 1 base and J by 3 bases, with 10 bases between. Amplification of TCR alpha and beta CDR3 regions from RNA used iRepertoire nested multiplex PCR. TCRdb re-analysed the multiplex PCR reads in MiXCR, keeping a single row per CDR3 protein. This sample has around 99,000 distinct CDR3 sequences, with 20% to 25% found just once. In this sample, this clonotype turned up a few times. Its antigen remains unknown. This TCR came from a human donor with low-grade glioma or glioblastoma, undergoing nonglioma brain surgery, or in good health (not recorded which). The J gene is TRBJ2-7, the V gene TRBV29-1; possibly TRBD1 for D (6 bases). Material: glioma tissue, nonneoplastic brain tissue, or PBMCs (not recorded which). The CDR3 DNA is TGCAGCGTTGAAGTAACAGGGTACTACGAGCAGTACTTC. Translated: CSVEVTGYYEQYF.